This T cell receptor (beta chain) was identified during a study of T cell responses to AZD1222 COVID-19 vaccine. Turning to this clone: The target antigen is unknown.

Overall study findings and caveats: Donor demographics were predominantly white British with a female majority; clonal diversity may be underestimated.

The assay was immunoSEQ multiplex PCR, and TCRdb's table has in-frame clones only and misses some. The sample lists 130,000 or so clones; roughly 93% were seen once. The starting material was peripheral blood, obtained 28 days after the second AZD1222 dose. The source is an adult who received the AZD1222 COVID-19 vaccine.

CDR3 bases: TGTGCCAGCAGTCTCTTCAAGGGTTCCCCGCATCGTAATCAGCCCCAGCATTTT. It codes for CASSLFKGSPHRNQPQHF. The chain is built from TRBV28 and TRBJ1-5; no clear D gene. Trimming took 5 bases from V and 4 from J, leaving 24 bases between them. Germline V gene data show CDR1 as MDHEN and CDR2 as SYDVKM. The CDR3 sequence is 18 residues long.